This TCR beta chain derives from a study of radiotherapy plus CTLA-4 blockade in lung cancer. Turning to the study itself: Among patients, about 20% showed objective responses, and approximately 29% had disease control.

Libraries were prepared by immunoSEQ multiplex PCR; TCRdb keeps only in-frame clonotypes and omits some of them. Among tens of thousands of clones listed, roughly three quarters were seen once. This CDR3 has 16 residues. V gave up 5 bases and J gave up 8 bases, with 24 bases separating them. Germline V gives CDR1 SEHNR, CDR2 FQNEAQ (reference sequence). This TCR derives from a human donor with non-small cell lung cancer whose response to radiotherapy plus ipilimumab could not be evaluated. The chain is built from TRBV7-9 and TRBJ1-2, with D possibly TRBD1 on 5 matching bases. Sequenced material: peripheral blood, taken from a patient treated with radiotherapy plus ipilimumab. The CDR3 protein is CASSQRGNSQGIGYTF. The CDR3 nucleotides are TGTGCCAGCAGCCAGCGAGGTAACAGCCAGGGAATAGGCTACACCTTC.